These 10 T cell receptor beta chains were sequenced from one sample in a study of shared clonotypes between healthy human individuals. Only in-frame clones appear in the TCRdb table, and some are missing; sequencing was by immunoSEQ multiplex PCR. This repertoire shows approximately 2.4 million clones, around 95% found once; its top ten account for around 0.13%. Material for sequencing was naive CD4+ T cells sorted from blood. Documented subset: CD45RA+ positively selected. All receptors derive from a man between 18 and 29 years old in good health.

The genes are TRBV18 and TRBJ2-1; TRBD1 matches at 12 bases. The germline gives CDR1 KGHSH, CDR2 LQKENI. V shed 6 bases and J 7 bases; nucleotides not matched to a gene: 7. The length of the CDR3 is 15 residues. The DNA for the CDR3 is TGTGCCAGCTCGGGGGGACAGGGGGCCAAAAATGAGCAGTTCTTC. Translation gives CASSGGQGAKNEQFF.

Worth noting for this clone: Other DNA sequences in this sample translate to the same CDR3. The J gene is TRBJ2-7, the V gene TRBV10-3, with D possibly matching TRBD2 (5 bases). Trimming stripped 6 bases from V and 2 bases from J, with 8 bases between. The length of the CDR3 is 12 residues. Looked up from germline, CDR1 is ENHRY and CDR2 is SYGVKD. CDR3 coding DNA: TGTGCCATCAGCGGGGATCCCTACGAGCAGTACTTC. This gives the protein CAISGDPYEQYF.

V usage is TRBV4-3 and J usage is TRBJ2-4; perhaps TRBD1 as D (6 bases). Trimming cost V 3 bases and J 7 bases, with 10 bases left between them. The length of the CDR3 is 13 residues. The germline V gene has CDR1 LGHNA and CDR2 YSLEER. The CDR3 sequence: CASSHEQGNIQYF. CDR3 DNA sequence: TGCGCCAGCAGCCACGAACAGGGTAACATTCAGTACTTC.

The V gene is TRBV6-5, the J gene TRBJ2-1; the match to TRBD1 covers 8 bases. The CDR3 totals 15 residues. With V trimmed by 5 bases and J by 0 bases, 3 bases remained unmatched. Germline values: CDR1 MNHEY, CDR2 SVGAGI. This CDR3 reads CASSTDRDSYNEQFF. CDR3 DNA: TGTGCCAGCAGTACGGACAGGGACTCCTACAATGAGCAGTTCTTC.

The chain carries TRBV27 and TRBJ2-3; 11 bases align to TRBD2. Germline V CDR1 and CDR2: MNHEY, SMNVEV (reference sequence). V trimming: 6 bases; J trimming: 0 bases; junction bases outside the gene matches: 8. The CDR3 contains 17 residues. In DNA form, the CDR3 reads TGTGCCAGCAGATTAGCGGGGGGGCTTTCTAGCACAGATACGCAGTATTTT. Translation: CASRLAGGLSSTDTQYF.

The V and J genes are TRBV5-4 and TRBJ2-5, with TRBD2 identical over 13 bases. With V trimmed by 4 bases and J by 2 bases, 5 bases remained unmatched. This CDR3 has 16 residues. CDR1 and CDR2 from the germline V gene are SGHNT and YYREEE (reference sequence). The CDR3 reads CASSERTSGGQETQYF. CDR3 bases: TGTGCCAGCAGCGAACGGACTAGCGGGGGACAAGAGACCCAGTACTTC.

The chain combines TRBV25-1 with TRBJ1-1; 8 bases are a match to TRBD1. The junction had 5 bases not matched to a gene; V was cut back by 1 base and J by 1 base. CDR3 size: 16 residues. Germline assignment: CDR1 MGHDK and CDR2 SYGVNS. This chain's CDR3 is CASSESGQGANTEAFF. The CDR3 DNA sequence: TGTGCCAGCAGTGAATCCGGCCAGGGGGCGAACACTGAAGCTTTCTTT.

The chain links TRBV6-1 to TRBJ1-4; D might be TRBD1 (5 bases). The germline V and J ends were trimmed by 2 bases and 11 bases, with 15 bases remaining between them. This CDR3 has 14 amino acids. Germline V gene sequence: CDR1 MNHNS, CDR2 SASEGT. CDR3 sequence (DNA): TGTGCCAGCAGTGAAACCTCTGGAAGGGACAAACTGTTTTTT. Its protein product is CASSETSGRDKLFF.

This clone was picked up one time. The V and J genes are TRBV18 and TRBJ1-3, with D possibly being TRBD1 (6 bases). V was trimmed by 3 bases and J by 2 bases, leaving 11 bases between them. Looked up from germline, CDR1 is KGHSH and CDR2 is LQKENI. This CDR3 is 15 amino acids long. The CDR3 region has the DNA TGTGCCAGCTCACCGGGACAAAAGGCTGGAAACACCATATATTTT. As protein: CASSPGQKAGNTIYF.

V is TRBV6-5 and J is TRBJ2-5; 8 positions agree with TRBD1. The V gene's germline CDR1 is MNHEY and CDR2 SVGAGI. V dropped 4 bases and J dropped 1; count of bases not matched to a gene: 8. The CDR3 has 16 amino acids. In nucleotides, the CDR3 is TGTGCCAGCAGTTCCTCTTGGGGACAGGCCCAAGAGACCCAGTACTTC. Residues: CASSSSWGQAQETQYF.